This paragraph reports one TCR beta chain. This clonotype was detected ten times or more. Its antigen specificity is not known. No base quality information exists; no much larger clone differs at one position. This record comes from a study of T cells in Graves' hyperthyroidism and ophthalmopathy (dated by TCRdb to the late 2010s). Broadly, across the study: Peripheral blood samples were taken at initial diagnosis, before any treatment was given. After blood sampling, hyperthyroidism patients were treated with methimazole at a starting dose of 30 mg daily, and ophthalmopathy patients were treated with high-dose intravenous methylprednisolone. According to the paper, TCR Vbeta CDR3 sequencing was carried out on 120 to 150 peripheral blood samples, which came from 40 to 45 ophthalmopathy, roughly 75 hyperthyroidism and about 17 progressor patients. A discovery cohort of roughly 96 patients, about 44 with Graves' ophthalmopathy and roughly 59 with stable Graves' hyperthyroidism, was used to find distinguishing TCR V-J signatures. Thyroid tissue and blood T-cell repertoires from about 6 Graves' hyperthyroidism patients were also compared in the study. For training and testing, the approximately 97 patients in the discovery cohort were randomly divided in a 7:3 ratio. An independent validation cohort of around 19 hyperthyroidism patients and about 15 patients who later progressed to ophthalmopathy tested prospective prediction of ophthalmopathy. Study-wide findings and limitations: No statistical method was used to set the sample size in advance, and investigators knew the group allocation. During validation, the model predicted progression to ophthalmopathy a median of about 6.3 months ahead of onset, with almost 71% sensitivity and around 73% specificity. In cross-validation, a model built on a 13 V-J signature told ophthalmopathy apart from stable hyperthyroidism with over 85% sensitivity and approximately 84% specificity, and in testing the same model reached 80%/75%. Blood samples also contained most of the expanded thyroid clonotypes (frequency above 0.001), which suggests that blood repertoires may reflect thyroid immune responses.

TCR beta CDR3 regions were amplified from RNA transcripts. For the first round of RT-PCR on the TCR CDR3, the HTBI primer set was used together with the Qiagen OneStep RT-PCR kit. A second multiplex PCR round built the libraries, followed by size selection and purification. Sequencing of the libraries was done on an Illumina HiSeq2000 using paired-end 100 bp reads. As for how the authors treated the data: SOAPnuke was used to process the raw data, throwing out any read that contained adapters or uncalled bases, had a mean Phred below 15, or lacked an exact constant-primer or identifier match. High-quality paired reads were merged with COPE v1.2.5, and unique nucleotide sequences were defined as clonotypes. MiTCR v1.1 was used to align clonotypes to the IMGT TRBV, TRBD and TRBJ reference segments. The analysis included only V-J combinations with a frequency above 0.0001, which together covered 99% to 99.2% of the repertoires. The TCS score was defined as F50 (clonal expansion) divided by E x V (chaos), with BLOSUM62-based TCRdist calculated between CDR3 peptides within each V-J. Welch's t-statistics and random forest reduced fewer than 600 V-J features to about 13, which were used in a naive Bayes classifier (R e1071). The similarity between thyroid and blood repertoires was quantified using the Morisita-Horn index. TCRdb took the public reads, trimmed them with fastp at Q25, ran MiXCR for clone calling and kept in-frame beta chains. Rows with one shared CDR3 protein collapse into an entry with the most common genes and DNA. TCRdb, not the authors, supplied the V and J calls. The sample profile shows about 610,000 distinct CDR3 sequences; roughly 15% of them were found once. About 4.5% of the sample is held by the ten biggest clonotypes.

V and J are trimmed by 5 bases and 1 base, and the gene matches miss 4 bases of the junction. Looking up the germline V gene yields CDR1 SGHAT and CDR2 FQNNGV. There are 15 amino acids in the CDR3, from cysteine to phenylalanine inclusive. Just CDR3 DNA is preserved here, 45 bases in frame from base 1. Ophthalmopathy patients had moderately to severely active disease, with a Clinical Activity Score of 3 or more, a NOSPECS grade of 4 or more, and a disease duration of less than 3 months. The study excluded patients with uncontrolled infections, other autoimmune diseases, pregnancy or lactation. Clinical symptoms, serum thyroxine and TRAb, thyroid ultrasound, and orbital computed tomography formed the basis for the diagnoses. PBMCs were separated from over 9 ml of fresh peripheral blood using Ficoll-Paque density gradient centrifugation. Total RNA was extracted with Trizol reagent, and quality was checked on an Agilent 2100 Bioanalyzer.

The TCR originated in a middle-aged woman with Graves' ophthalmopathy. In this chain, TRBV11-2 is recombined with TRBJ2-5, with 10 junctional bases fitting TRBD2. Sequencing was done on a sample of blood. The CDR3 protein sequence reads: CASSRGTSAQETQYF. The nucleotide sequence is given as TGTGCCAGCAGCCGAGGGACTAGCGCCCAAGAGACCCAGTACTTC.